This record covers a single T cell receptor beta chain. The target antigen is unknown. Profiled with immunoSEQ multiplex PCR; TCRdb holds only in-frame clones, not every one. The table shows 100,000 to 150,000 clones, with over 75% occurring only once. This sample was taken from a study of T cell responses to AZD1222 COVID-19 vaccine. Germline lookup yields CDR1 LGHDT and CDR2 YNNKEL (reference sequence). The V and J ends lost 2 bases and 7 bases, in that order; junction bases with no gene match: 7. This CDR3 is 16 amino acids long. Study outcomes and limitations: In the spike-specific TCR repertoire, nearly half reportedly target unmutated variant regions.

The chain links TRBV3-1 (or the pseudogene TRBV3-2) to TRBJ2-7; 14 bases map to TRBD2. The sequencing used peripheral blood, collected on day 0 of AZD1222 vaccination. The source of this sequence is an adult in good health. As DNA, the CDR3 is TGTGCCAGCAGCCAACCGGGACTAGCGGGAGCTTTAGAGCAGTACTTC. It yields the protein CASSQPGLAGALEQYF.